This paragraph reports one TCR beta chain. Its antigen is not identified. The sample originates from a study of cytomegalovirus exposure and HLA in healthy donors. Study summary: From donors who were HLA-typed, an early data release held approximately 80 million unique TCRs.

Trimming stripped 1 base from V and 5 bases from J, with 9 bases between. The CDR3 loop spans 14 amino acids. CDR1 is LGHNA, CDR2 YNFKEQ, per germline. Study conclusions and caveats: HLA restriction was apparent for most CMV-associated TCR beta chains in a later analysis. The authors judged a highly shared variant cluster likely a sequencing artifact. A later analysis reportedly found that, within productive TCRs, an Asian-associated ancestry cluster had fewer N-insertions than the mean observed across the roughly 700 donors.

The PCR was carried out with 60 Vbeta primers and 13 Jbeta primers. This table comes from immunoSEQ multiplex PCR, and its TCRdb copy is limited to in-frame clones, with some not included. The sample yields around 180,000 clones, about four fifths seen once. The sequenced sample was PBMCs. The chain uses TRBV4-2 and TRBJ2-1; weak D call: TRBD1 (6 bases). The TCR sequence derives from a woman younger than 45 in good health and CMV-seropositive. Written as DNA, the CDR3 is TGTGCCAGCAGCCAAGCAGGGGACGACAATGAGCAGTTCTTC. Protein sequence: CASSQAGDDNEQFF.